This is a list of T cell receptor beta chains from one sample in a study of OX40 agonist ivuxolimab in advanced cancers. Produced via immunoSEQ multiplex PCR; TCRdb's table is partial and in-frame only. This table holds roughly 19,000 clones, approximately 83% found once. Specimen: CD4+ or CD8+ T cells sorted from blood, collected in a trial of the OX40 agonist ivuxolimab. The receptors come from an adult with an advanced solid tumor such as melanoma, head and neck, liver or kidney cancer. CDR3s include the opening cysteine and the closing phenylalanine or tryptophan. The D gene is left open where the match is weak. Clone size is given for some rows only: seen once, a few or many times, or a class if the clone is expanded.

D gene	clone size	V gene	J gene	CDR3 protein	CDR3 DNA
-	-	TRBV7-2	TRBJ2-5	CASSFRVAETQYF	TGTGCCAGCAGCTTCAGGGTGGCGGAGACCCAGTACTTC
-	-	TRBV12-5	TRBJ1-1	CASGLDEFEAFF	TGTGCTAGTGGTTTGGACGAGTTTGAAGCTTTCTTT
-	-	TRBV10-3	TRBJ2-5	CAIGQSGDPGETQYF	TGTGCCATCGGTCAATCTGGAGATCCAGGGGAGACCCAGTACTTC
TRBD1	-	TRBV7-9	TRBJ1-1	CASNPGQGTEAFF	TGTGCCAGCAACCCAGGACAGGGGACTGAAGCTTTCTTT
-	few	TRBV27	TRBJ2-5	CASSYNQETQYF	TGTGCCAGCAGTTATAACCAAGAGACCCAGTACTTC
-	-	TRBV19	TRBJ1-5	CASRSQGSPINQPQHF	TGTGCCAGTAGATCACAGGGATCCCCTATCAATCAGCCCCAGCATTTT
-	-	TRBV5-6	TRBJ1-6	CASSWGRGPSPLHF	TGTGCCAGCAGCTGGGGGCGCGGCCCCTCACCCCTCCACTTT
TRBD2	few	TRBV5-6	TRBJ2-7	CASSLGLAGMYEQYF	TGTGCCAGCAGCCTGGGACTAGCGGGGATGTACGAGCAGTACTTC
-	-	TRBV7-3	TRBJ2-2	CASTGVNTGELFF	TGTGCCAGCACAGGGGTAAACACCGGGGAGCTGTTTTTT
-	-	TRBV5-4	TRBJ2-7	CASSLTTRYEQYF	TGTGCCAGCAGCTTGACTACCCGCTACGAGCAGTACTTC
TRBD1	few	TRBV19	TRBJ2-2	CASSEGTGMNTGELFF	TGTGCCAGTAGTGAAGGGACAGGGATGAACACCGGGGAGCTGTTTTTT
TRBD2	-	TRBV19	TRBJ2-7	CAPRARECSYEQYF	TGTGCACCAAGGGCGCGGGAGTGCTCCTACGAGCAGTACTTC
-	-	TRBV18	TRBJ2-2	CASSRNGLPNTGELFF	TGTGCCAGCTCACGAAACGGGCTACCTAACACCGGGGAGCTGTTTTTT
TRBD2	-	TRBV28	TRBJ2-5	CASSFGGGQETQYF	TGTGCCAGCAGTTTCGGGGGGGGCCAAGAGACCCAGTACTTC
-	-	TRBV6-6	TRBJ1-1	CASSPRAENTEAFF	TGTGCCAGCAGTCCCAGAGCGGAGAACACTGAAGCTTTCTTT
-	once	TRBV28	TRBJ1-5	CASSRNPEQTQHF	TGTGCCAGCAGCCGAAACCCCGAGCAGACCCAGCATTTT
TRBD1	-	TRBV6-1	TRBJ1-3	CASRLTGGSGNTIYF	TGTGCCAGCCGTCTGACAGGGGGCTCTGGAAACACCATATATTTT
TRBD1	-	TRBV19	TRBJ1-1	CASSLQGRATEAFF	TGTGCCAGTAGTCTACAGGGGCGAGCCACTGAAGCTTTCTTT
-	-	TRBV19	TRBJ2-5	CASTGQTQETQYF	TGTGCCAGTACCGGACAGACCCAAGAGACCCAGTACTTC
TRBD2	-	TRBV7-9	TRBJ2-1	CASSPRTSGNNEQFF	TGTGCCAGCAGCCCGAGGACTAGCGGGAACAATGAGCAGTTCTTC
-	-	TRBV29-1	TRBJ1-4	CSVGLATNEKLFF	TGCAGCGTGGGCCTTGCAACTAATGAAAAACTGTTTTTT
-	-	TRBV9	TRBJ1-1	CASSVEGGGSAEAFF	TGTGCCAGCAGCGTAGAGGGAGGGGGGTCCGCTGAAGCTTTCTTT
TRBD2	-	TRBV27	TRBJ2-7	CASSLYASSSGTYEQYF	TGTGCCAGCAGTTTATATGCCTCGTCTAGCGGGACTTACGAGCAGTACTTC
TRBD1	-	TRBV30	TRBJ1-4	CAWSRDRVEKLFF	TGTGCCTGGAGCCGGGACAGGGTTGAAAAACTGTTTTTT
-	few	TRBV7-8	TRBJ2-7	CASSLEGVWSYEQYF	TGTGCCAGCAGCTTAGAAGGGGTCTGGTCCTACGAGCAGTACTTC
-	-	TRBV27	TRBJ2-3	CASSSQNRDPTDTQYF	TGTGCCAGCAGCAGCCAGAACAGGGATCCCACAGATACGCAGTATTTT
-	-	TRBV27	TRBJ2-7	CASSTGTEINEQYF	TGTGCCAGCAGTACCGGGACGGAAATTAACGAGCAGTACTTC
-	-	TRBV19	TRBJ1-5	CASSIGGTLPQHF	TGTGCCAGTAGTATAGGGGGGACCCTGCCCCAGCATTTT
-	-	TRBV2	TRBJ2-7	CASREDQEQYF	TGTGCCAGCAGAGAGGATCAAGAGCAGTACTTC
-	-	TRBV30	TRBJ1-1	CAWSVGPNTEAFF	TGTGCCTGGAGTGTAGGCCCGAACACTGAAGCTTTCTTT
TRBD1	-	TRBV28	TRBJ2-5	CASSLLWDRQETQYF	TGTGCCAGCAGTTTATTATGGGACAGGCAAGAGACCCAGTACTTC
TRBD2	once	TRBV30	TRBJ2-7	CAWSVQREISYEQYF	TGTGCCTGGAGTGTACAGCGGGAAATATCGTACGAGCAGTACTTC
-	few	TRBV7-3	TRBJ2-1	CASSSPGSKEQFF	TGTGCCAGCAGCTCCCCAGGGTCGAAGGAGCAGTTCTTC
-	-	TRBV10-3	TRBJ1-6	CAISEQDSPLHF	TGTGCCATCAGTGAACAAGATTCACCCCTCCACTTT
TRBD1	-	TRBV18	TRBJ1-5	CASSLDRSGKPQHF	TGTGCCAGCTCACTGGACAGGTCAGGGAAGCCCCAGCATTTT
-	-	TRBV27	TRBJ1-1	CASKRLTGVGTEAFF	TGTGCCAGCAAGAGGCTGACTGGAGTTGGCACTGAAGCTTTCTTT
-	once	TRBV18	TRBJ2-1	CASSPPARANEQFF	TGTGCCAGCTCACCACCGGCTAGGGCCAATGAGCAGTTCTTC
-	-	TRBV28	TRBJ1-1	CASRPTGNTEAFF	TGTGCCAGCAGGCCGACCGGGAACACTGAAGCTTTCTTT
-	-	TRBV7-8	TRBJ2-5	CASSLYGYPTQYF	TGTGCCAGCAGCTTATATGGGTATCCGACCCAGTACTTC
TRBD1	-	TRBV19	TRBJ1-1	CASRTGEGNTEAFF	TGTGCCAGTAGAACAGGGGAAGGGAACACTGAAGCTTTCTTT
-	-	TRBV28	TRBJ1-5	CASSSYALGLNQPQHF	TGTGCCAGCAGTTCTTATGCCCTGGGTCTCAATCAGCCCCAGCATTTT
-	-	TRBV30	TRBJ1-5	CAWAQGDNQPQHF	TGTGCCTGGGCACAGGGAGACAATCAGCCCCAGCATTTT
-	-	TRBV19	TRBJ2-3	CASLGASFTDTQYF	TGTGCCTCTCTTGGGGCCAGCTTCACAGATACGCAGTATTTT
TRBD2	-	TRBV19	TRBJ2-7	CASSILLAGAIQQYF	TGTGCCAGTAGTATTCTACTAGCGGGAGCGATACAGCAGTACTTC
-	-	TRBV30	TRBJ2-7	CAWRTERVYEQYF	TGTGCCTGGAGGACGGAGCGAGTCTACGAGCAGTACTTC
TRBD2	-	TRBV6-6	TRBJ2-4	CATTSGSELAKNIQYF	TGTGCCACCACTAGCGGGAGTGAGCTAGCCAAAAACATTCAGTACTTC
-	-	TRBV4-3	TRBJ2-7	CASSQNYEQYF	TGCGCCAGCAGCCAAAACTACGAGCAGTACTTC
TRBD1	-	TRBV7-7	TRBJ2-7	CASSFSPRSGTGNYEQYF	TGTGCCAGCAGCTTCTCCCCGCGATCGGGGACAGGGAACTACGAGCAGTACTTC
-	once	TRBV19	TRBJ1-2	CASNPRAAGTLYGYTF	TGTGCCAGTAACCCTCGAGCCGCGGGAACCCTCTATGGCTACACCTTC
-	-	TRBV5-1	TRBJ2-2	CASSLVARELFF	TGCGCCAGCAGCTTGGTGGCCAGGGAGCTGTTTTTT
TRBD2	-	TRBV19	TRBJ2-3	CASSIRFLAGSTDTQYF	TGTGCCAGTAGTATACGTTTCCTAGCGGGTAGCACAGATACGCAGTATTTT
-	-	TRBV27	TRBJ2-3	CASSGPGGTQYF	TGTGCCAGCAGTGGGCCCGGGGGTACGCAGTATTTT